These 5 T cell receptor beta chains originate from one sample sequenced in a study of OX40 agonist ivuxolimab in advanced cancers. TCRdb's copy holds only in-frame clones and misses some; the assay was immunoSEQ multiplex PCR. The repertoire includes 65,000 to 85,000 clones, approximately 94% of them detected once, and 13% to 15% sits in the top ten. This specimen consisted of CD4+ or CD8+ T cells sorted from blood, obtained in a trial of the OX40 agonist ivuxolimab. Every receptor here comes from an adult with an advanced solid tumor such as melanoma, head and neck, liver or kidney cancer.

V usage is TRBV6-5 and J usage is TRBJ1-4, with D maybe TRBD1 (5 bases). V was clipped by 2 bases and J by 7 bases, with 14 bases between them. The CDR3 extends over 15 amino acids. The germline V gene encodes CDR1 MNHEY and CDR2 SVGAGI. The CDR3 DNA follows: TGTGCCAGCAGTTACATGAGGGGCGGAACTGAAAAACTGTTTTTT. Its protein product is CASSYMRGGTEKLFF.

V and J are TRBV19 and TRBJ2-3; D perhaps matches TRBD1 (6 bases). Trimming stripped 5 bases from V and 6 bases from J, with 18 bases between. The CDR3 is 15 residues long. Germline lookup yields CDR1 LNHDA and CDR2 SQIVND (reference sequence). The CDR3 sequence: CASSPLQGFTDTQYF. DNA of the CDR3: TGTGCCAGTAGTCCGCTACAGGGCTTCACGGATACGCAGTATTTT.

V usage is TRBV7-6 and J usage is TRBJ2-7; no clear D gene. From germline, CDR1 is SGHVS and CDR2 FNYEAQ. V was shortened by 5 bases and J by 2 bases, with 10 bases between the two germline ends. The CDR3 is 13 amino acids. DNA for the CDR3: TGTGCCAGCAGCCCCCAAGGTCCCTACGAGCAGTACTTC. Translation gives CASSPQGPYEQYF.

The rearrangement joins TRBV4-3 to TRBJ2-7, with D possibly TRBD1 on 5 matching bases. Germline CDR1 LGHNA, CDR2 YSLEER. V was trimmed by 1 base and J by 4 bases, leaving 11 bases between them. The CDR3 loop spans 14 amino acids. The CDR3 is CASSQAPGPYEQYF. CDR3 sequence (DNA): TGCGCCAGCAGCCAAGCACCAGGGCCGTACGAGCAGTACTTC.

CDR3 nucleotides: TGTGCCAGCAGTTTTGTCGCCGACCGCAATCAGCCCCAGCATTTT. It yields the protein CASSFVADRNQPQHF. The gene calls are TRBV28 and TRBJ1-5; D is ambiguous. V was pared by 3 bases and J by 2 bases, with 11 bases between. Germline CDR1 and CDR2: MDHEN and SYDVKM. This CDR3 contains 15 residues.